This T cell receptor (beta chain) comes out of a study of PD-1 blockade in classical Hodgkin lymphoma. Findings of the study overall: Those starting nivolumab under 1 year post-ASCT were excluded.

With V trimmed by 0 bases and J by 3 bases, 6 bases remained unmatched. Germline V lookup: CDR1 MGHRA, CDR2 YSYEKL. This CDR3 contains 16 residues. TCRdb's copy holds only in-frame clones and misses some; the assay was immunoSEQ multiplex PCR. Seen here are about 29,000 clones, over 75% observed once, and the top ten hold 2% to 2.5%. As concerns this clone: Its antigen is as yet unknown.

Autologous stem cell transplantation was followed by relapse in every patient, and brentuximab vedotin exposure varied. Negative selection with magnetic separation was used to purify CD4+ T cells from thawed PBMCs. This receptor was obtained from a human donor with classical Hodgkin lymphoma. The sample was CD4+ T cells from blood, taken at baseline. The V call is TRBV4-1, the J call TRBJ2-3; 7 positions agree with TRBD1. Here the CDR3 DNA reads TGCGCCAGCAGCCAAGATGAGGGGGCCGGAACAGATACGCAGTATTTT. This gives the protein CASSQDEGAGTDTQYF.